A selection of T cell receptor beta chains follows, all from one sample in a study of OX40 agonist ivuxolimab in advanced cancers. The repertoire was sequenced with immunoSEQ multiplex PCR; TCRdb's copy has only in-frame clones and lacks some. Of approximately 60,000 clones detected, roughly 80% appear once; the ten largest clones hold approximately 5%. Sequencing was performed on CD4+ or CD8+ T cells sorted from blood, taken in a trial of the OX40 agonist ivuxolimab. The source is an adult with an advanced solid tumor such as melanoma, head and neck, liver or kidney cancer. The CDR3 runs from the conserved cysteine through the conserved F or W. D genes are given only for firm matches.

>.|TRBV7-8|TRBJ2-5
CASSLAQSGRVVKETQYF
>.|TRBV7-2|TRBJ2-1
CASSLVGGGNEQFF
>.|TRBV7-9|TRBJ1-4
CASSFGFDEKLFF
>TRBD1|TRBV5-1|TRBJ1-4
CASSLGTVNEKLFF
>.|TRBV2|TRBJ2-1
CASRPGGNEQFF
>TRBD2|TRBV29-1|TRBJ2-1
CSGWTSGRGHEQFF
>.|TRBV29-1|TRBJ2-5
CSVGGAGQETQYF
>TRBD1|TRBV25-1|TRBJ2-1
CASSGPYGTAYNEQFF
>.|TRBV30|TRBJ1-5
CAWSPMTGGLNQPQHF
>.|TRBV19|TRBJ2-6
CASSIPGNVLTF
>TRBD2|TRBV6-1|TRBJ2-3
CASSPTSGGADTQYF
>.|TRBV9|TRBJ2-3
CASSVATSAITDTQYF
>.|TRBV27|TRBJ1-5
CASSITGNQPQHF
>.|TRBV2|TRBJ1-1
CASSGSVWDGEAFF
>.|TRBV11-3|TRBJ1-2
CASSEEGRAANYGYTF
>TRBD1|TRBV28|TRBJ1-6
CASSSSITGEGSPLHF
>.|TRBV7-3|TRBJ1-1
CASSPTGGSGTEAFF
>.|TRBV6-1|TRBJ1-6
CASSRQFSPLHF
>.|TRBV4-2|TRBJ1-1
CASSQDLGNTEAFF
>TRBD2|TRBV5-8|TRBJ2-4
CASSRMGEGIQYF
>.|TRBV7-9|TRBJ1-5
CASSVSGAAGQPQHF
>.|TRBV6-5|TRBJ2-7
CASSLPGLGGQQYF
>.|TRBV4-1|TRBJ2-5
CASSPRWTETETQYF
>.|TRBV14|TRBJ2-3
CASSPSEGGSTDTQYF
>TRBD2|TRBV9|TRBJ2-1
CASTTGGANEQFF
>TRBD1|TRBV6-5|TRBJ1-6
CASSYLGGDSPLHF
>.|TRBV2|TRBJ2-7
CASSEVYRVSYEQYF
>.|TRBV6-1|TRBJ2-2
CASSEAPSSGELFF
>.|TRBV15|TRBJ2-3
CATSRLTTGGTDTQYF
>TRBD1|TRBV5-1|TRBJ1-2
CASSSSRADRLGGYTF
>TRBD1|TRBV2|TRBJ2-7
CASSILGTDKYYF
>.|TRBV5-1|.
CASSGPRTSSYEQYF
>TRBD1|TRBV2|TRBJ2-5
CASSLNRGRETQYF
>.|TRBV25-1|TRBJ1-1
CASIKTGLRNTEAFF
>.|TRBV11-2|TRBJ1-1
CASSLGWGNTEAFF
>.|TRBV20-1|TRBJ2-1
CSAGGTREQFF
>TRBD1|TRBV30|TRBJ2-7
CAWSAAGGSYEQYF
>.|TRBV29-1|TRBJ1-1
CSVVGSATEAFF
>.|TRBV6-1|TRBJ2-1
CASRPLIQGDKFF
>.|TRBV7-7|TRBJ2-2
CASVGYGELFF
>.|TRBV4-3|TRBJ1-4
CASSQDFGQNEKLFF
>TRBD1|TRBV6-5|TRBJ1-1
CASRRDSKTEAFF
>.|TRBV5-1|TRBJ2-7
CASSRQYSTGTDYEQYF
>.|TRBV6-1|TRBJ1-4
CASTITGQGEKLFF
>.|TRBV2|TRBJ1-6
CASSEPPAGNSPLHF
>.|TRBV5-1|TRBJ2-4
CASSLGLDDIQYF